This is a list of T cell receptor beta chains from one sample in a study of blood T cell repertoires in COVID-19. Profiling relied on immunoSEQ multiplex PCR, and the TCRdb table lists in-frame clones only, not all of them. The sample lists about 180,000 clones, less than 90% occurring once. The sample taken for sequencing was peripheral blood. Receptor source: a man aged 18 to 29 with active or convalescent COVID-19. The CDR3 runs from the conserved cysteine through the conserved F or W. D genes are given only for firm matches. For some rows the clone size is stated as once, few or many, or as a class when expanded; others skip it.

CDR3nt: TGTGCCAGCAGCTTAGGTATACAGGGGGCCGGCTATGGCTACACCTTC; CDR3aa: CASSLGIQGAGYGYTF; abundance: many; d_gene: TRBD1; j_gene: TRBJ1-2; v_gene: TRBV7-2
CDR3nt: TGTGCCTGCTCGGTGAAGGGGTCAACCCGTAGCAATCAGCCCCAGCATTTT; CDR3aa: CACSVKGSTRSNQPQHF; abundance: -; d_gene: -; j_gene: TRBJ1-5; v_gene: TRBV30
CDR3nt: TGTGCCAGCAATCGGCGGGAGTTTAGCACAGATACGCAGTATTTT; CDR3aa: CASNRREFSTDTQYF; abundance: once; d_gene: TRBD2; j_gene: TRBJ2-3; v_gene: TRBV7-8
CDR3nt: TGTGCCAGCGGTCGGGGGGTCAGACAAGAGACCCAGTACTTC; CDR3aa: CASGRGVRQETQYF; abundance: -; d_gene: TRBD2; j_gene: TRBJ2-5; v_gene: TRBV2
CDR3nt: TGTGCCAGTAGTATGGGGACAGGTCGGAAGGGGGCCATGAATCAGCCCCAGCATTTT; CDR3aa: CASSMGTGRKGAMNQPQHF; abundance: once; d_gene: TRBD1; j_gene: TRBJ1-5; v_gene: TRBV19
CDR3nt: TGTGCCAGCAGGAAAGCCGGGACAGGGGGCGACGAGCAGTACTTC; CDR3aa: CASRKAGTGGDEQYF; abundance: -; d_gene: TRBD1; j_gene: TRBJ2-7; v_gene: TRBV6-5
CDR3nt: TGTGCCTGGAGTCAACAGGGGGGGTCGACAGATACGCAGTATTTT; CDR3aa: CAWSQQGGSTDTQYF; abundance: -; d_gene: -; j_gene: TRBJ2-3; v_gene: TRBV30
CDR3nt: TGTGCCAGCAGCCACTCCGGTTACCCGTCGAACACCGGGGAGCTGTTTTTT; CDR3aa: CASSHSGYPSNTGELFF; abundance: -; d_gene: -; j_gene: TRBJ2-2; v_gene: TRBV3-1/TRBV3-2
CDR3nt: TGCGCCAGCAGTGATTCGGACAGAAATCAGCCCCAGCATTTT; CDR3aa: CASSDSDRNQPQHF; abundance: -; d_gene: -; j_gene: TRBJ1-5; v_gene: TRBV10-2
CDR3nt: TGTGCCAGCAGAGATACAGGGAGTCCCACAGATACGCAGTATTTT; CDR3aa: CASRDTGSPTDTQYF; abundance: -; d_gene: -; j_gene: TRBJ2-3; v_gene: TRBV2
CDR3nt: TGTGCCATCAGTGATGGGGACAGGTACGAGCAGTACTTC; CDR3aa: CAISDGDRYEQYF; abundance: -; d_gene: TRBD1; j_gene: TRBJ2-7; v_gene: TRBV10-3
CDR3nt: TGTGCCAGCAGCCGAGATTCCTACGAGCAGTACTTC; CDR3aa: CASSRDSYEQYF; abundance: -; d_gene: -; j_gene: TRBJ2-7; v_gene: TRBV5-8
CDR3nt: TGTGCCAGCAGCCGACTGGGACTAGCGGGAGGTGGAGATACGCAGTATTTT; CDR3aa: CASSRLGLAGGGDTQYF; abundance: -; d_gene: TRBD2; j_gene: TRBJ2-3; v_gene: TRBV6-6
CDR3nt: TGTGCCAGCAGCCTACAGGGCGGTCAGCCCCAGCATTTT; CDR3aa: CASSLQGGQPQHF; abundance: -; d_gene: -; j_gene: TRBJ1-5; v_gene: TRBV5-5
CDR3nt: TGTGCCAGCACGAGAGGGGGGGGTCACGAGCAGTACTTC; CDR3aa: CASTRGGGHEQYF; abundance: -; d_gene: -; j_gene: TRBJ2-7; v_gene: TRBV11-2
CDR3nt: TGTGCCAGCAGCTCCGGGACAGGGGTCTACAATGAGCAGTTCTTC; CDR3aa: CASSSGTGVYNEQFF; abundance: -; d_gene: TRBD1; j_gene: TRBJ2-1; v_gene: TRBV5-4
CDR3nt: TGTGCTAGTGGTATAGAATGGTTAGCCTACAATGAGCAGTTCTTC; CDR3aa: CASGIEWLAYNEQFF; abundance: once; d_gene: -; j_gene: TRBJ2-1; v_gene: TRBV12-5
CDR3nt: TGTGCCAGCAGCGGACAGGGAGTTGCCTACGAGCAGTACTTC; CDR3aa: CASSGQGVAYEQYF; abundance: -; d_gene: TRBD1; j_gene: TRBJ2-7; v_gene: TRBV28
CDR3nt: TGTGCCAGCAGTGAACGGGGGACAGGGTCCTACGAGCAGTACTTC; CDR3aa: CASSERGTGSYEQYF; abundance: -; d_gene: TRBD1; j_gene: TRBJ2-7; v_gene: TRBV6-1
CDR3nt: TGTGCCAGTACCCCGACCTCGGACAGACAGCCCCAGCATTTT; CDR3aa: CASTPTSDRQPQHF; abundance: -; d_gene: -; j_gene: TRBJ1-5; v_gene: TRBV19
CDR3nt: TGTGCCAGCAGTGACTCAGCGGGGGGGTACAATGAGCAGTTCTTC; CDR3aa: CASSDSAGGYNEQFF; abundance: few; d_gene: TRBD2; j_gene: TRBJ2-1; v_gene: TRBV6-4
CDR3nt: TGCGCCAGCAGCTTGGAGATCCGCGACGGGTCCCCTCTACGAGAGACCCAGTACTTC; CDR3aa: CASSLEIRDGSPLRETQYF; abundance: -; d_gene: -; j_gene: TRBJ2-5; v_gene: TRBV5-1
CDR3nt: TGTGCCAGCAGTCCTCGCGGGACAGTTAATTCACCCCTCCACTTT; CDR3aa: CASSPRGTVNSPLHF; abundance: once; d_gene: TRBD1; j_gene: TRBJ1-6; v_gene: TRBV6-5
CDR3nt: TGTGCCAGCAGTTCCGGTAGTTGGAGTAGCAATCAGCCCCAGCATTTT; CDR3aa: CASSSGSWSSNQPQHF; abundance: -; d_gene: -; j_gene: TRBJ1-5; v_gene: TRBV28
CDR3nt: TGTGCCAGCAGTTATGAGGGATACAATGAGCAGTTCTTC; CDR3aa: CASSYEGYNEQFF; abundance: few; d_gene: -; j_gene: TRBJ2-1; v_gene: TRBV6-2/TRBV6-3
CDR3nt: TGTGCCAGCAGCCCCTGGACAGGGGGGAAGGACGGGGAGCTGTTTTTT; CDR3aa: CASSPWTGGKDGELFF; abundance: -; d_gene: TRBD1; j_gene: TRBJ2-2; v_gene: TRBV11-2
CDR3nt: TGTGCCAGCAGCGATGGGATAGCGGGGGCCTCCACCGGGGAGCTGTTTTTT; CDR3aa: CASSDGIAGASTGELFF; abundance: few; d_gene: TRBD2; j_gene: TRBJ2-2; v_gene: TRBV3-1/TRBV3-2
CDR3nt: TGTGCCAGCAGCGCAACCGTCGGACTAGCGGCCGGGGAGCAGTACTTC; CDR3aa: CASSATVGLAAGEQYF; abundance: -; d_gene: TRBD2; j_gene: TRBJ2-7; v_gene: TRBV7-3
CDR3nt: TGCGCCAGCAGCCCGGGACTAGCGGGGGACAGCACAGATACGCAGTATTTT; CDR3aa: CASSPGLAGDSTDTQYF; abundance: few; d_gene: TRBD2; j_gene: TRBJ2-3; v_gene: TRBV5-1
CDR3nt: TGCGCCAGCAGCCAAGATGGGACAGGGATGACTGGAAACACCATATATTTT; CDR3aa: CASSQDGTGMTGNTIYF; abundance: -; d_gene: TRBD1; j_gene: TRBJ1-3; v_gene: TRBV4-1
CDR3nt: TGTGCCAGCGCGATGTCCCTTGGCAATCAGCCCCAGCATTTT; CDR3aa: CASAMSLGNQPQHF; abundance: once; d_gene: -; j_gene: TRBJ1-5; v_gene: TRBV6-5
CDR3nt: TGTGCCAGCAGTCTCCACTCACAGGCCTGGAACTATGGCTACACCTTC; CDR3aa: CASSLHSQAWNYGYTF; abundance: -; d_gene: -; j_gene: TRBJ1-2; v_gene: TRBV28
CDR3nt: TGTGCCAGCAGCCCGAGACTAGAGGGGGAGCAGTTCTTC; CDR3aa: CASSPRLEGEQFF; abundance: -; d_gene: -; j_gene: TRBJ2-1; v_gene: TRBV5-4
CDR3nt: TGTGCCAGCAGTGCCGTAGGCGGGAGTCACTACAATGAGCAGTTCTTC; CDR3aa: CASSAVGGSHYNEQFF; abundance: -; d_gene: TRBD2; j_gene: TRBJ2-1; v_gene: TRBV6-4
CDR3nt: TGCGCCAGCAGCCAAGGGGGAGGTACTAACTATGGCTACACCTTC; CDR3aa: CASSQGGGTNYGYTF; abundance: few; d_gene: -; j_gene: TRBJ1-2; v_gene: TRBV4-1
CDR3nt: TGTGCCAGCAGCTTAGGTTCTAGCGGAGGTCACAATGAGCAGTTCTTC; CDR3aa: CASSLGSSGGHNEQFF; abundance: -; d_gene: TRBD2; j_gene: TRBJ2-1; v_gene: TRBV7-8
CDR3nt: TGTGCCAGTAGTTACAGGGTGAACACTGAAGCTTTCTTT; CDR3aa: CASSYRVNTEAFF; abundance: -; d_gene: -; j_gene: TRBJ1-1; v_gene: TRBV19
CDR3nt: TGTGCCAGCAGTGAAGCGGAGAAGTTGGTACACAATGAGCAGTTCTTC; CDR3aa: CASSEAEKLVHNEQFF; abundance: -; d_gene: -; j_gene: TRBJ2-1; v_gene: TRBV6-1
CDR3nt: TGTGCCAGCAGCGTTTCAGTAGCGGGACCCGACAGAGAGCAGTTCTTC; CDR3aa: CASSVSVAGPDREQFF; abundance: -; d_gene: TRBD2; j_gene: TRBJ2-1; v_gene: TRBV9
CDR3nt: TGTGCCAGCAGTCGCCGGGACAAGGCCCTAACAAGCTATGGCTACACCTTC; CDR3aa: CASSRRDKALTSYGYTF; abundance: -; d_gene: -; j_gene: TRBJ1-2; v_gene: TRBV11-2
CDR3nt: TGTGCCAGTATCCTGTCACAGGGGTTAAATCAGCCCCAGCATTTT; CDR3aa: CASILSQGLNQPQHF; abundance: -; d_gene: TRBD1; j_gene: TRBJ1-5; v_gene: TRBV19
CDR3nt: TGTGCCAGCACCGGGACTAGCTCATCCTACGAGCAGTACTTC; CDR3aa: CASTGTSSSYEQYF; abundance: -; d_gene: TRBD2; j_gene: TRBJ2-7; v_gene: TRBV7-2